What follows are 32 T cell receptor beta chains derived from one specimen sequenced in a study of cytomegalovirus exposure and HLA in healthy donors (dated by TCRdb to the late 2010s). The library was generated by the immunoSEQ multiplex PCR assay. TCRdb holds this immuneACCESS table with in-frame rearrangements only. Some clones are missing; in checked studies, unresolved V genes explain under half, and the rest has no known cause. The sample table contains more than 60,000 clones; only one count was recorded for approximately 97% of them. The top ten hold 1.5% to 2% of the sample. What was sequenced was PBMCs. The receptors come from a woman younger than 35 in good health and CMV-seropositive.

This chain links TRBV19 with TRBJ1-1, with D tentatively TRBD1 (5 bases). Germline V gene data show CDR1 as LNHDA and CDR2 as SQIVND (reference sequence). V lost 8 bases and J 0 bases, leaving 10 bases between the germline ends. The CDR3 is made up of 13 amino acids. The CDR3 reads CASSDILNTEAFF. CDR3 sequence (DNA): TGTGCCAGTTCGGACATCTTGAACACTGAAGCTTTCTTT. Variable domain in full (rest from reference TRBV19 and TRBJ1-1): DGGITQSPKYLFRKEGQNVTLSCEQNLNHDAMYWYRQDPGQGLRLIYYSQIVNDFQKGDIAEGYSVSREKKESFPLTVTSAQKNPTAFYLCASSDILNTEAFFGQGTRLTVV.

V and J are TRBV27 and TRBJ2-1; 11 bases fit TRBD2. The CDR3 totals 18 residues. Germline V lookup: CDR1 MNHEY, CDR2 SMNVEV (reference sequence). V lost 5 bases to trimming and J lost 1 base; unmatched junction nucleotides: 10. The CDR3 sequence is CASSPEPPSGRSYNEQFF. CDR3 nucleotides: TGTGCCAGCAGTCCTGAGCCTCCTAGCGGGAGGTCCTACAATGAGCAGTTCTTC.

V and J are TRBV30 and TRBJ2-3; possible D gene TRBD2, 5 bases. The V gene's germline CDR1 is GTSNPN and CDR2 SVGIG (reference sequence). Trimming left V 4 bases short and J 1 base short, with 12 bases between. This CDR3 comprises 14 residues. CDR3 sequence reads: CAWTPGSGTDTQYF. Written as DNA, the CDR3 is TGTGCCTGGACCCCGGGGTCAGGCACAGATACGCAGTATTTT.

This rearrangement joins TRBV28 to TRBJ2-5; TRBD1 is a possible D gene (6 bases). The length of the CDR3 is 16 residues. Trimming shortened V by 5 bases and J by 3 bases, and 19 bases separated the two germline ends. Germline CDR1 MDHEN, CDR2 SYDVKM. The CDR3 DNA sequence: TGTGCCAGCAGTGTAACCGGGACACCTCTAGAAGAGACCCAGTACTTC. Translating gives CASSVTGTPLEETQYF.

This clone came up once. The CDR3, as DNA: TGTGCCTGGAGGAGAGGACAGGGGTTATACGAGCAGTACTTC. The encoded protein is CAWRRGQGLYEQYF. The chain joins TRBV30 to TRBJ2-7; 9 nucleotides match TRBD1. CDR3 length: 14 amino acids. Trimming took 3 bases from V and 4 from J; bases not matched to a gene: 7. CDR1 GTSNPN and CDR2 SVGIG come from the germline V gene (reference sequence).

The V and J genes are TRBV6-1 and TRBJ2-1; D not resolved. Trimming shortened V by 1 base and J by 6 bases, and 7 bases separated the two germline ends. CDR1 and CDR2 (germline): MNHNS, SASEGT. The CDR3 has 13 residues. CDR3 loop: CASSEGALNEQFF. CDR3 coding DNA: TGTGCCAGCAGTGAAGGGGCACTCAATGAGCAGTTCTTC.

V gene TRBV30 combines with J gene TRBJ2-7; TRBD2 matches at 7 bases. This CDR3 is 14 amino acids long. The trim removed 4 bases at V and 3 bases at J, leaving 9 bases unmatched. In germline, CDR1 is GTSNPN, CDR2 SVGIG (reference sequence). The CDR3 protein is CAWTTGGSVYEQYF. DNA of the CDR3: TGTGCCTGGACGACTGGCGGGAGCGTCTACGAGCAGTACTTC.

Turning to this clone: Mismatch with germline at one junction end may stem from a read error. The chain combines TRBV7-7 with TRBJ2-5, with a tentative D call TRBD1 (6 bases). Germline CDR1 is SSHAT and CDR2 is FNYEAQ (reference sequence). This CDR3 has 14 residues. CDR3 loop: CASSKHREQETQYF. The CDR3, as DNA: TGTGCTAGCAGCAAACACAGGGAACAAGAGACCCAGTACTTC. Based on the CDR3 plus reference TRBV7-7 and TRBJ2-5, the full variable domain is GAGVSQSPRYKVTKRGQDVTLRCDPISSHATLYWYQQALGQGPEFLTYFNYEAQPDKSGLPSDRFSAERPEGSISTLTIQRTEQRDSAMYRCASSKHREQETQYFGPGTRLLVL.

In the case of this clone: One end of the junction varies from germline; a read error may be responsible. The J gene is TRBJ2-4, the V gene TRBV13; D is possibly TRBD1 (7 bases). CDR3 length equals 16 residues. The germline CDR1 and CDR2 sequences are PRHDT and FYEKMQ (reference sequence). The CDR3 DNA is TGTGCCAGCAGTTTAGACTCCGGGGGCCAGGGGGACATTCAGTACTTC. This translates into CASSLDSGGQGDIQYF.

The chain uses TRBV7-9 and TRBJ2-7; no definite D call. CDR3 size: 11 residues. Germline V gene sequence: CDR1 SEHNR, CDR2 FQNEAQ (reference sequence). The V end lost 1 base, the J end lost 7 bases, and 5 bases lay between the germline ends. Here the CDR3 reads CASSLVREQYF. Written as DNA, the CDR3 is TGTGCCAGCAGCTTAGTTCGGGAGCAGTACTTC.

This clone was recorded once. V gene TRBV7-2 combines with J gene TRBJ2-3, with TRBD2 matching 8 bases. Germline V gene data show CDR1 as SGHTA and CDR2 as FQGNSA. Trimming took 2 bases from V and 2 from J; bases not matched to a gene: 15. The CDR3 has 19 amino acids. The chain's CDR3 is CASSLPRKRRSGTTDTQYF. The DNA of the CDR3 is TGTGCCAGCAGCTTACCTCGGAAGAGACGTAGCGGGACCACAGATACGCAGTATTTT.

This chain uses TRBV5-1 with TRBJ2-1; no firm D call. This CDR3 is built from 15 residues. The V and J ends lost 4 bases and 3 bases respectively, with 14 bases between them. Per the germline V gene, CDR1 is SGHRS and CDR2 is YFSETQ. This chain's CDR3 is CASSPTPGFYNEQFF. The CDR3 DNA follows: TGCGCCAGCAGCCCAACGCCAGGTTTCTACAATGAGCAGTTCTTC.

The chain joins TRBV10-2 to TRBJ1-2, with 8 bases that match TRBD1. CDR3 length: 13 amino acids. V gave up 7 bases and J gave up 6 bases; unmatched junction bases: 7. CDR1 and CDR2 from the germline V gene are WSHSY and SAAADI. The CDR3 region has the DNA TGCGCCAGCACCCTGGGACAGGCGAATGGCTACACCTTC. It is translated as CASTLGQANGYTF.

The rearrangement uses TRBV9 and TRBJ1-1; maybe TRBD1 (6 bases). Trimming pared 0 bases from V and 1 base from J, leaving 10 bases between. CDR3 size: 15 residues. Germline-derived CDR1 and CDR2 are SGDLS and YYNGEE. DNA of the CDR3: TGTGCCAGCAGCGTAGCAGGGGCCGGGAACACTGAAGCTTTCTTT. This encodes CASSVAGAGNTEAFF.

The chain carries TRBV9 and TRBJ2-1; 10 nucleotides agree with TRBD2. Germline assignment: CDR1 SGDLS and CDR2 YYNGEE. CDR3 size: 16 residues. V was pared by 3 bases and J by 5 bases, with 8 bases of the junction left unmatched. CDR3 protein: CASSGSLAGNNNEQFF. The CDR3 bases are TGTGCCAGCAGCGGATCACTAGCGGGAAATAACAATGAGCAGTTCTTC.

The chain carries TRBV18 and TRBJ2-7; 9 positions match TRBD2. The V gene's germline CDR1 is KGHSH and CDR2 LQKENI. After removal of 5 bases from V and 2 bases from J, the junction contained 7 bases not matched to a gene. The CDR3 contains 15 residues. CDR3 in amino acids: CASSGRGRAPYEQYF. The DNA of the CDR3 is TGTGCCAGCTCAGGCCGCGGGAGGGCCCCCTACGAGCAGTACTTC.

The DNA for the CDR3 is TGCGCCAGCAGGACTAGCGGAGGCGATGAGCAGTTCTTC. Encoded protein: CASRTSGGDEQFF. The chain combines TRBV10-2 with TRBJ2-1, with 9 bases matching TRBD2. This CDR3 comprises 13 residues. Trimming removed 6 bases from V and 8 bases from J; junction bases left unmatched: 5. Germline CDR1 is WSHSY and CDR2 is SAAADI.

This clone was recorded only once. The chain couples TRBV9 to TRBJ2-3, with 8 bases identical to TRBD2. Looked up from germline, CDR1 is SGDLS and CDR2 is YYNGEE. The V and J ends lost 1 base and 2 bases, in that order; junction bases with no gene match: 6. The CDR3 loop spans 16 amino acids. The CDR3 loop is CASSVPSGSLTDTQYF. For the CDR3, the DNA is TGTGCCAGCAGCGTACCGAGCGGGAGCCTCACAGATACGCAGTATTTT. The full variable domain, with the rest looked up from reference TRBV9 and TRBJ2-3, is DSGVTQTPKHLITATGQRVTLRCSPRSGDLSVYWYQQSLDQGLQFLIQYYNGEERAKGNILERFSAQQFPDLHSELNLSSLELGDSALYFCASSVPSGSLTDTQYFGPGTRLTVL.

This sequence joins TRBV4-1 and TRBJ2-7, with 8 bases aligning to TRBD2. V lost 0 bases and J lost 3; bases outside the gene matches: 13. The CDR3 is 18 residues long. Germline loops: CDR1 MGHRA, CDR2 YSYEKL. For the CDR3, the DNA is TGCGCCAGCAGCCAAGATGAGGGTCGGAGCGGGAGCCGCTACGAGCAGTACTTC. It specifies CASSQDEGRSGSRYEQYF.

V gene TRBV28 combines with J gene TRBJ1-2; D uncertain. The length of the CDR3 is 14 residues. The V gene lost 2 bases and the J gene lost 6 bases, with 13 bases spanning the gap. Germline CDR1 MDHEN, CDR2 SYDVKM. In nucleotides, the CDR3 is TGTGCCAGCAGTTTAATTGGGCAGACCCATGGCTACACCTTC. Its translation is CASSLIGQTHGYTF.

The V call is TRBV27, the J call TRBJ2-4; possible D gene TRBD1, 5 bases. From germline, CDR1 is MNHEY and CDR2 SMNVEV (reference sequence). V was cut by 2 bases and J by 8 bases, with 13 bases left in between. The CDR3 totals 14 residues. The CDR3 region is CASSLRQGFHIQYF. The CDR3 coding sequence is TGTGCCAGCAGTTTAAGGCAGGGCTTTCACATTCAGTACTTC.

This chain links TRBV11-2 with TRBJ2-5; TRBD1 matches 10 bases. The germline CDR1 and CDR2 sequences are SGHAT and FQNNGV. The CDR3 spans 15 residues. J gave up 5 bases and V 5 bases, and 8 bases lay outside the gene matches. CDR3 nucleotides: TGTGCCAGCAGCAGCCGACAGGGGGCGATGGAGACCCAGTACTTC. Translation: CASSSRQGAMETQYF.

The CDR3 spells CASSYSWTSIYEQYF. The CDR3 nucleotides read TGTGCCAGCAGTTACTCCTGGACTAGCATCTACGAGCAGTACTTC. The V gene is TRBV6-5, the J gene TRBJ2-7, with 8 bases identical to TRBD2. The CDR3 totals 15 residues. Germline loops: CDR1 MNHEY, CDR2 SVGAGI. V dropped 0 bases and J dropped 3; count of bases not matched to a gene: 4.

The rearrangement uses TRBV11-2 and TRBJ2-1; D gene ambiguous. The germline V gene encodes CDR1 SGHAT and CDR2 FQNNGV. The CDR3 contains 14 residues. V was clipped by 4 bases and J by 4 bases, with 11 bases between them. CDR3 in amino acids: CASSSRDPYNEQFF. Here the CDR3 DNA reads TGTGCCAGCAGCTCTAGAGACCCATACAATGAGCAGTTCTTC.

The chain carries TRBV6-5 and TRBJ2-3, with a possible D match to TRBD1 (5 bases). CDR3 length: 13 residues. Germline assignment: CDR1 MNHEY and CDR2 SVGAGI. With 5 bases removed from V and 2 bases from J, the gap between germline ends came to 8 bases. For the CDR3, the DNA is TGTGCCAGCAGTCTCGGACACACAGATACGCAGTATTTT. This encodes CASSLGHTDTQYF.

The chain couples TRBV5-1 to TRBJ2-3, with a possible D match to TRBD1 (6 bases). V was cut by 4 bases and J by 2 bases, with 17 bases left in between. The germline V gene encodes CDR1 SGHRS and CDR2 YFSETQ. The length of the CDR3 is 16 residues. The CDR3 protein is CASSLYYRADTDTQYF. The DNA of the CDR3 is TGCGCCAGCAGCCTCTACTACAGGGCGGACACAGATACGCAGTATTTT. The full variable domain, with the rest looked up from reference TRBV5-1 and TRBJ2-3, is KAGVTQTPRYLIKTRGQQVTLSCSPISGHRSVSWYQQTPGQGLQFLFEYFSETQRNKGNFPGRFSGRQFSNSRSEMNVSTLELGDSALYLCASSLYYRADTDTQYFGPGTRLTVL.

V is TRBV19 and J is TRBJ2-1; 10 positions agree with TRBD2. The V gene's germline CDR1 is LNHDA and CDR2 SQIVND (reference sequence). This CDR3 is 17 amino acids long. J lost 5 bases, V lost 0 bases, and 7 bases had no gene match. The CDR3 DNA reads TGTGCCAGTAGTATAGACGATCCTAGCGGGAGCCACAATGAGCAGTTCTTC. Encoded protein: CASSIDDPSGSHNEQFF.

The V gene is TRBV5-1, the J gene TRBJ1-5; the D is unclear. This CDR3 is built from 14 residues. The V end was cut by 0 bases, the J end by 0 bases, with 4 bases between. Germline assignment: CDR1 SGHRS and CDR2 YFSETQ. The DNA for the CDR3 is TGCGCCAGCAGCTTGGACAGTAGCAATCAGCCCCAGCATTTT. It yields the protein CASSLDSSNQPQHF.

The chain uses TRBV7-6 and TRBJ2-3; D gene uncertain. CDR3 length equals 16 residues. V lost 5 bases, J lost 4 bases, and 19 bases lay in between. CDR1 is SGHVS, CDR2 FNYEAQ, per germline. The CDR3 region is CASSLRYRDPADTQYF. The CDR3 DNA reads TGTGCCAGCAGCCTCCGATATAGAGATCCCGCAGATACGCAGTATTTT.

The chain uses TRBV7-8 and TRBJ2-5; the match to TRBD1 covers 11 bases. Unmatched junction bases numbered 8, after V lost 2 bases and J lost 0 bases. CDR1 and CDR2 (germline): SGHVS, FQNEAQ. This CDR3 is 18 amino acids long. In DNA form, the CDR3 reads TGTGCCAGCAGCTTAACACGCGCGGGACAGGGGGACCAAGAGACCCAGTACTTC. Its translation is CASSLTRAGQGDQETQYF.

This clone has only one observation. The rearrangement uses TRBV28 and TRBJ2-1, with TRBD1 matching over 8 bases. Germline V gives CDR1 MDHEN, CDR2 SYDVKM. Trimming took 5 bases from V and 5 from J; bases not matched to a gene: 11. This CDR3 region has 16 residues. The CDR3 is CASSPLGQGGDNEQFF. CDR3 nucleotide sequence: TGTGCCAGCAGTCCTCTAGGACAGGGTGGGGACAATGAGCAGTTCTTC.

This clone has only one observation. The J gene is TRBJ2-3, the V gene TRBV19; D might be TRBD2 (5 bases). This CDR3 is built from 14 residues. Trimming left V 5 bases short and J 1 base short, with 10 bases between. The germline V gene encodes CDR1 LNHDA and CDR2 SQIVND (reference sequence). CDR3 in DNA: TGTGCCAGTAGTGCCGGGGTGGGCACAGATACGCAGTATTTT. The encoded protein is CASSAGVGTDTQYF. Full variable domain (outside the CDR3, taken from reference TRBV19 and TRBJ2-3): DGGITQSPKYLFRKEGQNVTLSCEQNLNHDAMYWYRQDPGQGLRLIYYSQIVNDFQKGDIAEGYSVSREKKESFPLTVTSAQKNPTAFYLCASSAGVGTDTQYFGPGTRLTVL.